A single sample is the source of the 11 T cell receptor beta chains below, sequenced in a study of early T cells in non-severe SARS-CoV-2 infection. TCRdb used MiXCR to reprocess the 5' RACE reads, holding one entry per CDR3 protein. The data hold roughly 58,000 distinct CDR3 sequences, with 11% observed a single time. The sequenced material came from whole blood. These receptors came from an adult who was a healthcare worker with PCR-confirmed SARS-CoV-2 infection or an uninfected control (not recorded which).

This chain's CDR3 is CASSPRVSTEAFF. The CDR3 DNA is TGTGCCAGCAGCCCCAGGGTGAGCACTGAAGCTTTCTTT. The chain links TRBV5-5 to TRBJ1-1, with a tentative D call TRBD1 (5 bases). Trimming cost V 4 bases and J 4 bases, with 11 bases left between them. Looked up from germline, CDR1 is SGHKS and CDR2 is YYEKEE (reference sequence). The CDR3 loop spans 13 amino acids.

At least ten counts were recorded for this clonotype. The chain links TRBV15 to TRBJ1-6; D not certain. This CDR3 has 12 amino acids. V lost 3 bases and J lost 10, with 7 bases in between. Germline assignment: CDR1 LNHNV and CDR2 YYDKDF (reference sequence). The CDR3 loop reads CATSRVGSPLHF. CDR3 sequence (DNA): TGTGCCACCAGCAGGGTGGGCTCACCCCTCCACTTT.

This clonotype has just a few counts. This sequence joins TRBV21-1 and TRBJ1-1. TRBV21-1 constitutes a pseudogene. The CDR3 has 21 residues. CDR3 residues: CASSKVGRGPCLSSVNTEAFF. DNA for the CDR3: TGTGCCAGCAGCAAAGTTGGCAGGGGCCCTTGCCTTTCATCTGTGAACACTGAAGCTTTCTTT.

In this sample, this clonotype turned up many times. The V call is TRBV27, the J call TRBJ2-2, with 13 bases aligning to TRBD2. Germline V lookup: CDR1 MNHEY, CDR2 SMNVEV (reference sequence). CDR3 size: 18 residues. Trimming at V came to 5 bases and at J to 0 bases, leaving 6 bases not matched to a gene. The CDR3 nucleotides are TGTGCCAGCAGTCTAGGACTAGCGGGGGCTGCGAACACCGGGGAGCTGTTTTTT. Translating gives CASSLGLAGAANTGELFF.

This clonotype appeared a few times. The genes are TRBV18 and TRBJ2-1, with D perhaps given as TRBD1 or TRBD2 (5 bases each). CDR3 length equals 14 residues. Trimming pared 3 bases from V and 8 bases from J, leaving 14 bases between. CDR1 and CDR2 (germline): KGHSH, LQKENI. CDR3 nucleotides: TGTGCCAGCTCACCCAATGTTGGGGACCATGAGCAGTTCTTC. Encoded protein: CASSPNVGDHEQFF.

CDR3 amino acids: CASSQVPYEQYF. The CDR3 nucleotides read TGCGCCAGCAGCCAAGTTCCCTACGAGCAGTACTTC. The V call is TRBV4-1, the J call TRBJ2-7, with no clear D. V was trimmed by 1 base and J by 2 bases, leaving 3 bases between them. Germline V gene data show CDR1 as MGHRA and CDR2 as YSYEKL. CDR3 length: 12 residues.

The rearrangement joins TRBV2 to TRBJ1-5, with TRBD1 matching 8 bases. The CDR3 consists of 14 residues. Germline V lookup: CDR1 SNHLY, CDR2 FYNNEI. V shed 1 base and J 5 bases; nucleotides not matched to a gene: 1. Written as DNA, the CDR3 is TGTGCCAGCAGTGAAGGGACAGGGTATCAGCCCCAGCATTTT. It translates to CASSEGTGYQPQHF.

The V gene is TRBV30, the J gene TRBJ1-2; D is ambiguous. The germline gives CDR1 GTSNPN, CDR2 SVGIG (reference sequence). CDR3 length: 14 residues. Trimming shortened V by 1 base and J by 2 bases, and 11 bases separated the two germline ends. The CDR3 reads CAWSATGRNYGYTF. CDR3 nucleotides: TGTGCCTGGAGTGCCACCGGACGGAACTATGGCTACACCTTC.

This clonotype was counted at least ten times. The chain employs TRBV27 and TRBJ2-7; TRBD1 aligns across 8 bases. Germline V lookup: CDR1 MNHEY, CDR2 SMNVEV (reference sequence). Unmatched junction bases numbered 6, after V lost 2 bases and J lost 3 bases. The CDR3 covers 15 residues. This CDR3 is CASSLNPGTGYEQYF. Here the CDR3 DNA reads TGTGCCAGCAGTTTAAATCCCGGGACAGGCTACGAGCAGTACTTC.

In this sample, this clonotype turned up many times. This chain links TRBV11-2 with TRBJ1-6; 7 bases are a match to TRBD1. This CDR3 comprises 18 residues. Germline assignment: CDR1 SGHAT and CDR2 FQNNGV. After removal of 5 bases from V and 9 bases from J, the junction contained 19 bases not matched to a gene. The CDR3 coding sequence is TGTGCCAGCAGCCGGCCCCCCAACAGGGGACTAAAGGGTTCACCCCTCCACTTT. Amino acid sequence: CASSRPPNRGLKGSPLHF. The entire variable domain, with the rest obtained from reference TRBV11-2 and TRBJ1-6, is as follows: EAGVAQSPRYKIIEKRQSVAFWCNPISGHATLYWYQQILGQGPKLLIQFQNNGVVDDSQLPKDRFSAERLKGVDSTLKIQPAKLEDSAVYLCASSRPPNRGLKGSPLHFGNGTRLTVT.

The J gene is TRBJ2-3, the V gene TRBV4-1; 9 nucleotides agree with TRBD2. The CDR3 is 16 residues long. V lost 4 bases to trimming and J lost 1 base; unmatched junction nucleotides: 6. Germline lookup yields CDR1 MGHRA and CDR2 YSYEKL. CDR3 amino acids: CASSPGLAGGTDTQYF. The CDR3 nucleotides read TGCGCCAGCAGCCCAGGATTAGCGGGGGGCACAGATACGCAGTATTTT.